This TCR beta chain was found in a study of blood T cell repertoires in COVID-19. Study-wide background: The United States, Italy and Spain provided the acute and convalescent COVID-19 samples.

CDR1 is MDHEN, CDR2 SYDVKM, per germline. V lost 0 bases, J lost 0 bases, and 4 bases stayed unmatched. There are 17 residues in the CDR3. Source study methods: Reference gene primer amplification gave estimated nucleated cell counts. Sequenced by immunoSEQ multiplex PCR; TCRdb stores in-frame clones only, minus some. V and J calls and clone size are as listed in that table; D and trimming were resolved from the DNA. The sample has 150,000 to 170,000 clones; more than 80% are singletons. In this sample, this clone turned up once. V is TRBV28 and J is TRBJ1-4; 7 nucleotides align to TRBD1. Material: peripheral blood. This clonotype was obtained from a man aged 50-60 years with acute or convalescent COVID-19. The DNA of the CDR3 is TGTGCCAGCAGTTTATGGACAGGGATCCCAACTAATGAAAAACTGTTTTTT. As protein: CASSLWTGIPTNEKLFF.